The present TCR beta chain was sequenced within a study of CDR3 diversity in severe acne. TCRdb re-called the PCR reads through MiXCR, storing one row per CDR3 protein. The table includes approximately 97,000 distinct CDR3 sequences, 51% detected once. This clonotype occurred many times. CDR3 length: 16 residues. V was pared by 1 base and J by 0 bases, with 5 bases of the junction left unmatched. CDR1 is DFQATT and CDR2 is SNEGSKA in the germline V gene (reference sequence). This clonotype was obtained from a male donor with acne. The chain carries TRBV20-1 and TRBJ2-1, with 8 bases that match TRBD2. What was sequenced was blood. CDR3 coding DNA: TGCAGTGCTAGAGCAGCGGGAGCCCTCTCCTACAATGAGCAGTTCTTC. This encodes CSARAAGALSYNEQFF.